Listed below are T cell receptor beta chains from one sample, sequenced in a study of OX40 agonist ivuxolimab in advanced cancers. The method was immunoSEQ multiplex PCR; TCRdb's version includes in-frame clones alone and lacks a portion of them. The sample includes tens of thousands of clones, more than 80% of them seen just once. The input for sequencing was CD4+ or CD8+ T cells sorted from blood, taken in a trial of the OX40 agonist ivuxolimab. These receptors were taken from an adult with an advanced solid tumor such as melanoma, head and neck, liver or kidney cancer. CDR3s include the opening cysteine and the closing phenylalanine or tryptophan. Size is stated for part of the rows, as once, few or many counts, or as a class when the clone is expanded.

J gene: TRBJ2-3; clone size: once; V gene: TRBV5-4; CDR3 protein: CASSLEGRGGDTQYF
J gene: TRBJ1-1; clone size: few; V gene: TRBV30; CDR3 protein: CAWSLRVEAFF
J gene: TRBJ1-5; clone size: -; V gene: TRBV28; CDR3 protein: CASSSGRRRNQPQHF
J gene: TRBJ1-2; clone size: -; V gene: TRBV29-1; CDR3 protein: CSVSLTATYGYTF
J gene: TRBJ1-1; clone size: -; V gene: TRBV2; CDR3 protein: CASNLGTDLVEAFF
J gene: TRBJ1-2; clone size: -; V gene: TRBV5-1; CDR3 protein: CASSFGTVGYGYTF
J gene: TRBJ1-2; clone size: once; V gene: TRBV6-5; CDR3 protein: CASSRLGHYGYTF
J gene: TRBJ2-3; clone size: few; V gene: TRBV5-6; CDR3 protein: CASSRRTGADTQYF
J gene: TRBJ2-2; clone size: -; V gene: TRBV30; CDR3 protein: CAWSGPLVVGELFF
J gene: TRBJ1-1; clone size: -; V gene: TRBV27; CDR3 protein: CASSPLRQGHGNTEAFF
J gene: TRBJ2-4; clone size: -; V gene: TRBV28; CDR3 protein: CASSPNREIAKNIQYF
J gene: TRBJ2-2; clone size: few; V gene: TRBV27; CDR3 protein: CASSPGTGRGPNTGELFF
J gene: TRBJ2-7; clone size: -; V gene: TRBV5-4; CDR3 protein: CASSLAISGGYEQYF
J gene: TRBJ2-7; clone size: once; V gene: TRBV7-1; CDR3 protein: CASSLMRASLYEQYF
J gene: TRBJ2-2; clone size: once; V gene: TRBV7-3; CDR3 protein: CASSPGRDRGNTGELFF
J gene: TRBJ2-5; clone size: once; V gene: TRBV5-1; CDR3 protein: CASSPSGGGEETQYF
J gene: TRBJ1-2; clone size: -; V gene: TRBV29-1; CDR3 protein: CSVVRAGGFGYTF
J gene: TRBJ2-2; clone size: -; V gene: TRBV7-8; CDR3 protein: CASSLTGNTGELFF
J gene: TRBJ1-1; clone size: few; V gene: TRBV19; CDR3 protein: CATEALSENTEAFF
J gene: TRBJ1-6; clone size: -; V gene: TRBV2; CDR3 protein: CASSSVGKNSPLHF
J gene: TRBJ1-3; clone size: -; V gene: TRBV6-6; CDR3 protein: CASSYSGNRGGNTIYF
J gene: TRBJ1-3; clone size: -; V gene: TRBV6-5; CDR3 protein: CASSTLPGGSDTIYF
J gene: TRBJ2-4; clone size: -; V gene: TRBV4-2; CDR3 protein: CASSQELASGGFGDIQYF
J gene: TRBJ2-5; clone size: -; V gene: TRBV29-1; CDR3 protein: CSVKLPGPETQYF
J gene: TRBJ2-3; clone size: -; V gene: TRBV27; CDR3 protein: CASSLSLVTDTQYF
J gene: TRBJ1-3; clone size: few; V gene: TRBV30; CDR3 protein: CAWRMTYTIYF
J gene: TRBJ1-5; clone size: -; V gene: TRBV7-2; CDR3 protein: CASSHTGMTNQPQHF
J gene: TRBJ1-6; clone size: -; V gene: TRBV30; CDR3 protein: CAWTPGRIGSPLHF
J gene: TRBJ2-1; clone size: -; V gene: TRBV6-1; CDR3 protein: CASSEGRVFYNEQFF
J gene: TRBJ2-1; clone size: -; V gene: TRBV4-3; CDR3 protein: CASSRGEVLDEQFF
J gene: TRBJ2-7; clone size: -; V gene: TRBV5-5; CDR3 protein: CASSLVAGQGVYEQYF
J gene: TRBJ2-1; clone size: -; V gene: TRBV4-3; CDR3 protein: CASSQDVAVGYNEQFF
J gene: TRBJ1-1; clone size: -; V gene: TRBV6-1; CDR3 protein: CASVIQGRNTEAFF
J gene: TRBJ2-5; clone size: few; V gene: TRBV29-1; CDR3 protein: CSVGGLAGETQYF
J gene: TRBJ1-1; clone size: -; V gene: TRBV5-6; CDR3 protein: CASSVGRTGRGAFF
J gene: TRBJ2-3; clone size: -; V gene: TRBV7-2; CDR3 protein: CASSKGAGGTDTQYF